This T cell receptor beta chain was sequenced in a study of blood T cell repertoires in COVID-19. Study in general: PBMCs, B-cell-depleted T cells, or T cells were the source of the cDNA or gDNA that made up the material.

Followed longitudinally, the Seattle patients had been enrolled during active infection. The authors' processing: Counts of nucleated cells, estimated from reference gene primer amplification, were obtained. The method was immunoSEQ multiplex PCR; TCRdb's version includes in-frame clones alone and lacks a portion of them. V, J and clone size are taken as reported in that table, and D and trimming were inferred from the DNA itself. The top ten clones hold about 6% of a sample with roughly 350,000 clones, about 87% of them seen once. This CDR3 spans 14 amino acids. Trimming shortened V by 5 bases and J by 0 bases, and 11 bases separated the two germline ends. The germline CDR1 and CDR2 sequences are WNHNN and SYGVQD (reference sequence).

This receptor was taken from a woman in her 50s with COVID-19, enrolled during active disease. Material for sequencing was peripheral blood. The V call is TRBV10-1, the J call TRBJ2-7, with a tentative D call TRBD1 (6 bases). The CDR3 reads CASSYGTLSYEQYF. CDR3 nucleotides: TGCGCCAGCAGTTACGGGACACTCTCCTACGAGCAGTACTTC.